The clone carrying this T cell receptor (beta chain) was recorded many times. Its antigen is not known. Looked up from germline, CDR1 is SGHVS and CDR2 is FNYEAQ. The CDR3 length is 15 residues. V gave up 4 bases and J gave up 3 bases; unmatched junction bases: 7. TCRdb used MiXCR to reprocess the reads, holding one entry per CDR3 protein. Here the sample spans 250,000 to 400,000 distinct CDR3 sequences, approximately 25% being singletons. This specimen comes from a study of T cell repertoires in cytomegalovirus infection. At the level of the study: Peptides in the study included HLA-C-restricted and HLA-B-restricted CMV epitopes. It was the public TCR beta signatures that indicated both CMV infection and matching HLA type.

Study results and caveats: There were carriers of CMV plus the relevant HLA, and cumulative public TCR beta family frequency identified them. The response measured ex vivo was dominated by TCR beta clonotypes (HLA-C-restricted and CMV-specific).

The specimen was cultured PBMCs, collected from culture after CMV antigen stimulation. This TCR was sampled from a human donor in good health (CMV status not recorded). Some clones in this sample may be carry-over from other donors' samples. This chain links TRBV7-6 with TRBJ2-7; 9 nucleotides match TRBD1. The CDR3 sequence: CASSSQGQGGYEQYF. CDR3 nucleotide sequence: TGTGCCAGCAGCTCCCAGGGACAGGGTGGCTACGAGCAGTACTTC.